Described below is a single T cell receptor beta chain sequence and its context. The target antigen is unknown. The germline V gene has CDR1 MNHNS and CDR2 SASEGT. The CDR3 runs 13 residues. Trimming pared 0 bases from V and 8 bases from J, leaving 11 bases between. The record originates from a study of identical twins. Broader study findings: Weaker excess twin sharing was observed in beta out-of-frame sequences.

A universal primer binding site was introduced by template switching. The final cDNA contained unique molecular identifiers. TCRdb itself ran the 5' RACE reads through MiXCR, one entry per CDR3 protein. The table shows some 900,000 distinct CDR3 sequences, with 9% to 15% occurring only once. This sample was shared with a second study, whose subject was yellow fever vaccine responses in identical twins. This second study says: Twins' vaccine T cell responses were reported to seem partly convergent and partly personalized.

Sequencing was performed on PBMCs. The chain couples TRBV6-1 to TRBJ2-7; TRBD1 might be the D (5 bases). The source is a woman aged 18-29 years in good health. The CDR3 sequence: CASSEAWGLKQYF. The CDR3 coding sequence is TGTGCCAGCAGTGAAGCCTGGGGCCTGAAGCAGTACTTC.